Below are 27 T cell receptor beta chains sequenced from a single sample in a study of neurological immune-mediated disorders. TCRdb reanalysed the 5' RACE reads using MiXCR and keeps one entry per CDR3 protein. Among about 55,000 distinct CDR3 sequences listed, 4.2% were seen once. The sequenced sample was PBMCs. The receptors come from a man aged 50-59 years with multiple sclerosis.

This clonotype was detected ten times or more. The chain combines TRBV15 with TRBJ1-1; unclear D gene. In germline, CDR1 is LNHNV, CDR2 YYDKDF (reference sequence). The CDR3 is 14 residues long. The V end was cut by 0 bases, the J end by 7 bases, with 12 bases between. For the CDR3, the DNA is TGTGCCACCAGCAGAGACCCTCGACAATTTGAAGCTTTCTTT. Translation: CATSRDPRQFEAFF.

The chain links TRBV27 to TRBJ2-3, with 7 bases fitting TRBD2. V lost 4 bases and J lost 8; bases outside the gene matches: 3. Germline lookup yields CDR1 MNHEY and CDR2 SMNVEV (reference sequence). CDR3 size: 12 residues. This CDR3 reads CASSSTGGTQYF. In nucleotides, the CDR3 is TGTGCCAGCAGTTCAACGGGGGGTACGCAGTATTTT.

Worth noting for this clonotype: No conserved phenylalanine or tryptophan is present at the end of the CDR3, so a read error is the likely explanation. CDR3 in amino acids: CSPGGRGSYNEQFN. The CDR3 bases are TGCAGTCCTGGGGGGAGGGGATCCTACAATGAGCAGTTCAAC. The chain links TRBV20-1 to TRBJ2-1, with 7 bases fitting TRBD2. This CDR3 is built from 14 residues. Germline V gene sequence: CDR1 DFQATT, CDR2 SNEGSKA (reference sequence). V lost 8 bases, J lost 1 base, and 8 bases stayed unmatched.

Many counts were recorded for this clonotype. The CDR3 reads CSAPTGAYGYTF. The CDR3 region has the DNA TGCAGTGCACCTACAGGGGCCTATGGCTACACCTTC. This rearrangement joins TRBV20-1 to TRBJ1-2, with TRBD1 identical over 7 bases. Trimming took 6 bases from V and 4 from J; bases not matched to a gene: 5. Germline V CDR1 and CDR2: DFQATT, SNEGSKA (reference sequence). CDR3 length: 12 amino acids.

This clonotype has at least ten counts. This chain joins TRBV20-1 and TRBJ1-1; 11 positions match TRBD1. Per the germline V gene, CDR1 is DFQATT and CDR2 is SNEGSKA (reference sequence). V lost 6 bases, J lost 2 bases, and 2 bases stayed unmatched. This CDR3 region has 13 residues. This chain's CDR3 is CSARTGGNTEAFF. The CDR3 region has the DNA TGCAGTGCCAGGACAGGGGGCAACACTGAAGCTTTCTTT.

Comments on this clonotype: Here the CDR3 omits its conserved ending phenylalanine or tryptophan, so a read error is the likely source. The gene calls are TRBV11-2 and TRBJ1-1; D is undetermined. Trimming pared 2 bases from V and 4 bases from J, leaving 8 bases between. The CDR3 extends over 13 amino acids. CDR1 is SGHAT, CDR2 FQNNGV, per germline. CDR3 nucleotide sequence: TGTGCCAGCAGCTTAAAGTCCAGCACTGAAGCTTTCAAT. Amino acid sequence: CASSLKSSTEAFN.

Ten or more counts support this clonotype. The chain carries TRBV7-2 and TRBJ2-7, with D unresolved. Germline assignment: CDR1 SGHTA and CDR2 FQGNSA. The CDR3 has 12 amino acids. The V gene lost 1 base and the J gene lost 3 bases, with 4 bases spanning the gap. CDR3 DNA sequence: TGTGCCAGCAGCTTAGTAGGCTACGAGCAGTACTTC. This translates into CASSLVGYEQYF.

This clonotype was found many times. The junction departs from the called germline gene at one end, perhaps through a read error. The chain combines TRBV20-1 with TRBJ1-5; D is perhaps TRBD1 (5 bases). Germline V lookup: CDR1 DFQATT, CDR2 SNEGSKA (reference sequence). The CDR3 runs 14 residues. The CDR3 DNA reads as TGCAGTGCCCGTCCGGGAGGGGAAAATCAGCCCCAGAATTTT. Its translation: CSARPGGENQPQNF.

This clonotype was detected many times. The chain has TRBV4-1 and TRBJ2-7; 7 nucleotides agree with TRBD2. The CDR3 is 17 amino acids. Trimming cost V 2 bases and J 2 bases; bases outside gene matches: 12. Germline lookup yields CDR1 MGHRA and CDR2 YSYEKL. The CDR3 sequence: CASSQTSGENTPYEQYF. The CDR3 region has the DNA TGCGCCAGCAGCCAAACGAGCGGGGAAAATACTCCCTACGAGCAGTACTTC.

This clonotype appeared many times. The genes are TRBV9 and TRBJ2-7; 8 nucleotides match TRBD1. This CDR3 has 13 amino acids. Germline CDR1 is SGDLS and CDR2 is YYNGEE. V shed 4 bases and J 6 bases; nucleotides not matched to a gene: 6. CDR3 region: CASSTGQVGEQYF. CDR3 nucleotides: TGTGCCAGCAGCACGGGACAGGTCGGCGAGCAGTACTTC.

This clonotype was seen ten or more times. V is TRBV12-3 or TRBV12-4 and J is TRBJ2-2; D is possibly TRBD1 (5 bases). This CDR3 has 15 residues. V was shortened by 1 base and J by 6 bases, with 12 bases between the two germline ends. CDR3 loop: CASSLGQLRAGELFF. DNA for the CDR3: TGTGCCAGCAGTTTAGGACAGCTAAGGGCCGGGGAGCTGTTTTTT.

This clonotype was seen repeatedly, ten times or more. V gene TRBV28 combines with J gene TRBJ1-2; TRBD1 is a possible D gene (5 bases). The CDR3 is 14 amino acids. Trimming cost V 7 bases and J 8 bases, with 20 bases left between them. Germline values: CDR1 MDHEN, CDR2 SYDVKM. For the CDR3, the DNA is TGTGCCAGCACCCTTTGGACGGGGGGTCGGGGCTACACCTTC. Translating gives CASTLWTGGRGYTF.

In the case of this clonotype: Likely a read error: the CDR3 ends without its conserved phenylalanine or tryptophan. The chain has TRBV5-1 and TRBJ2-5; D is possibly TRBD1 (6 bases). Looked up from germline, CDR1 is SGHRS and CDR2 is YFSETQ. V lost 0 bases, J lost 5 bases, and 11 bases lay in between. CDR3 length: 14 residues. CDR3 nucleotide sequence: TGCGCCAGCAGCTTGGCCTTGGGGGCGGAGACCCAGTACAAC. Its protein is CASSLALGAETQYN.

This clonotype was detected many times. The chain recombines TRBV6-1 with TRBJ2-7; D gene unclear. Germline V gene data show CDR1 as MNHNS and CDR2 as SASEGT. This CDR3 has 11 amino acids. Trimming left V 4 bases short and J 4 bases short, with 5 bases between. Written as DNA, the CDR3 is TGTGCCAGCAGTGTAAGTTACGAGCAGTACTTC. The encoded protein is CASSVSYEQYF.

This clonotype was detected ten times or more. The V and J genes are TRBV29-1 and TRBJ2-7, with D possibly being TRBD1 (5 bases). The CDR3 sequence is 12 residues long. Germline lookup yields CDR1 SQVTM and CDR2 ANQGSEA. Trimming stripped 7 bases from V and 2 bases from J, with 12 bases between. In DNA form, the CDR3 reads TGCAGCGCACTACAGGTTCCCTACGAGCAGTACTTC. It encodes CSALQVPYEQYF.

At least ten counts were recorded for this clonotype. This chain's CDR3 is CASSFSTDTQYF. CDR3 nucleotide sequence: TGCGCCAGCAGCTTTAGCACAGATACGCAGTATTTT. This rearrangement joins TRBV5-1 to TRBJ2-3; D remains ambiguous. Trimming pared 2 bases from V and 0 bases from J, leaving 1 base between. The CDR3 is 12 residues long. Per germline, CDR1 SGHRS and CDR2 YFSETQ.

This chain connects TRBV12-3 or TRBV12-4 to TRBJ2-1; D not certain. V lost 6 bases, J lost 9 bases, and 18 bases lay in between. The CDR3 runs to 14 residues. The CDR3 spells CASSLRLEVGEQFF. Written as DNA, the CDR3 is TGTGCCAGCAGCCTCAGGCTAGAAGTGGGTGAGCAGTTCTTC.

This clonotype occurred many times. V gene TRBV7-2 combines with J gene TRBJ1-2, with D possibly TRBD1 on 5 matching bases. Germline values: CDR1 SGHTA, CDR2 FQGNSA. CDR3 length: 15 residues. V dropped 5 bases and J dropped 4 bases, with 17 bases sitting between them. CDR3 in amino acids: CASSSGLLGGYGYTF. As DNA, the CDR3 is TGTGCCAGCAGCAGCGGGCTTTTGGGGGGCTATGGCTACACCTTC.

In nucleotides, the CDR3 is TGCGCCAGCAGCTTCGGGACAACGTACGAGCAGTACTTC. This translates into CASSFGTTYEQYF. The chain is built from TRBV5-1 and TRBJ2-7; perhaps TRBD1 as D (6 bases). The CDR3 runs 13 residues. V was trimmed by 2 bases and J by 4 bases, leaving 10 bases between them. Germline loops: CDR1 SGHRS, CDR2 YFSETQ.

This clonotype was recorded many times. The V and J genes are TRBV29-1 and TRBJ2-5; D might be TRBD1 or TRBD2, each matching 5 bases. Trimming removed 1 base at V and 5 bases at J, with 11 bases between. CDR3 length equals 13 residues. CDR1 and CDR2 from the germline V gene are SQVTM and ANQGSEA. The CDR3 protein is CSVEAGPGETQYF. The CDR3 nucleotides read TGCAGCGTTGAAGCGGGGCCGGGTGAGACCCAGTACTTC.

The sample holds a few counts of this clonotype. V usage is TRBV3-1 and J usage is TRBJ1-1; a possible D gene is TRBD1 (5 bases). The CDR3 is made up of 14 amino acids. Trimming took 4 bases from V and 1 from J, leaving 10 bases between them. Per germline, CDR1 LGHDT and CDR2 YNNKEL (reference sequence). The CDR3 loop is CASSPQGTNTEAFF. Written as DNA, the CDR3 is TGTGCCAGCAGCCCCCAGGGCACGAACACTGAAGCTTTCTTT.

There are many counts of this clonotype. The chain uses TRBV28 and TRBJ1-1; no firm D call. CDR1 is MDHEN and CDR2 is SYDVKM in the germline V gene. Trimming stripped 6 bases from V and 0 bases from J, with 17 bases between. The CDR3 runs to 16 residues. CDR3: CASSLPLQNMNTEAFF. CDR3 DNA: TGTGCCAGCAGCCTACCCCTACAGAATATGAACACTGAAGCTTTCTTT.

This clonotype was observed many times. V gene TRBV5-1 combines with J gene TRBJ2-2, with unresolved D. Trimming took 6 bases from V and 6 from J, leaving 9 bases between them. This CDR3 spans 12 amino acids. Germline CDR1 and CDR2: SGHRS and YFSETQ. Written as DNA, the CDR3 is TGCGCCAGCACCCCCAGTGCCGGGGAGCTGTTTTTT. Translating gives CASTPSAGELFF. The full variable domain, completed using reference TRBV5-1 and TRBJ2-2, is KAGVTQTPRYLIKTRGQQVTLSCSPISGHRSVSWYQQTPGQGLQFLFEYFSETQRNKGNFPGRFSGRQFSNSRSEMNVSTLELGDSALYLCASTPSAGELFFGEGSRLTVL.

In its sample, this clonotype was seen many times. The chain has TRBV12-3 or TRBV12-4 and TRBJ1-5, with unresolved D. The CDR3 runs to 16 residues. Trimming pared 6 bases from V and 0 bases from J, leaving 15 bases between. DNA of the CDR3: TGTGCCAGCAGGGACCCTAGCAACTATAGCAATCAGCCCCAGCATTTT. Translating it yields CASRDPSNYSNQPQHF.

This clonotype occurred a few times. CDR3 sequence: CAWIRQGIGEQFF. The CDR3 nucleotides are TGTGCCTGGATTCGACAGGGGATCGGTGAGCAGTTCTTC. The chain uses TRBV30 and TRBJ2-1; 8 bases map to TRBD1. The CDR3 contains 13 residues. Germline V gives CDR1 GTSNPN, CDR2 SVGIG (reference sequence). Losses at the gene ends were 4 bases for V and 9 bases for J; bases not matched to a gene: 8.

The chain links TRBV4-1 to TRBJ2-7; 7 bases match TRBD2. V lost 1 base and J lost 0; bases outside the gene matches: 3. The germline V gene encodes CDR1 MGHRA and CDR2 YSYEKL. CDR3 length equals 15 residues. The CDR3 spells CASSQGVAGSYEQYF. DNA for the CDR3: TGCGCCAGCAGCCAAGGGGTAGCGGGCTCCTACGAGCAGTACTTC.

This clonotype was picked up many times. The chain links TRBV5-1 to TRBJ2-2; D gene ambiguous. Germline V gene data show CDR1 as SGHRS and CDR2 as YFSETQ. V was trimmed by 4 bases and J by 6 bases, leaving 10 bases between them. The CDR3 consists of 13 residues. CDR3 bases: TGCGCCAGCAGCCCCGCAGTATCCGGGGAGCTGTTTTTT. Translating it yields CASSPAVSGELFF.